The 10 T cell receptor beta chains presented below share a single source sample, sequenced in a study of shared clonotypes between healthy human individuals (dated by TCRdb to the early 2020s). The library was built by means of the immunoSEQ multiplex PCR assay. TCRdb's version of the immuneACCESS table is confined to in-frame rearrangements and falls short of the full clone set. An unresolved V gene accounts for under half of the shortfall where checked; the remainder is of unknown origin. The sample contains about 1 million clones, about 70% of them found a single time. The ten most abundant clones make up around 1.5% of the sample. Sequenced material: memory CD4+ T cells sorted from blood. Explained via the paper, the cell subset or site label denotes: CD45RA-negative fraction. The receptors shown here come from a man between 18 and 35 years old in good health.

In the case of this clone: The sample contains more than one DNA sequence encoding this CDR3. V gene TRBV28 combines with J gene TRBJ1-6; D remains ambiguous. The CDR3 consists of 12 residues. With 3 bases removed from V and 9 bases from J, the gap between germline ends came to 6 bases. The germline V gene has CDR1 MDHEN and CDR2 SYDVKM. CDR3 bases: TGTGCCAGCAGTTTCCTCGCTTCACCCCTCCACTTT. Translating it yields CASSFLASPLHF.

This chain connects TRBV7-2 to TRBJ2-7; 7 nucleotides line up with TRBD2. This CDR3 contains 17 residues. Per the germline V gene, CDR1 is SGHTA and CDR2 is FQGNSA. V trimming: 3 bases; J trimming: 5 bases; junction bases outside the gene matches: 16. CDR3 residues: CASSLGRSETSRHEQYF. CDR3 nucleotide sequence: TGTGCCAGCAGCTTGGGAAGGTCCGAGACTAGCAGACACGAGCAGTACTTC.

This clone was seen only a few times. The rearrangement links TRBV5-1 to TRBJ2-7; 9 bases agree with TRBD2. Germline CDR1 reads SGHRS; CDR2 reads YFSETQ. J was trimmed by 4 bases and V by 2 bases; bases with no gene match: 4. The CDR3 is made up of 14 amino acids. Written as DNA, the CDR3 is TGCGCCAGCAGCTTAGCGGGGGGCCCGTACGAGCAGTACTTC. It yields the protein CASSLAGGPYEQYF.

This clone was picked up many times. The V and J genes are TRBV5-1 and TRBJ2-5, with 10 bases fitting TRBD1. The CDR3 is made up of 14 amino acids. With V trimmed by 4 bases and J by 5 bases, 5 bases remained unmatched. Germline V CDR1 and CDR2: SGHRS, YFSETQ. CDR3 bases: TGCGCCAGCAGCAACGAGGGACAGGGGGAGACCCAGTACTTC. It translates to CASSNEGQGETQYF.

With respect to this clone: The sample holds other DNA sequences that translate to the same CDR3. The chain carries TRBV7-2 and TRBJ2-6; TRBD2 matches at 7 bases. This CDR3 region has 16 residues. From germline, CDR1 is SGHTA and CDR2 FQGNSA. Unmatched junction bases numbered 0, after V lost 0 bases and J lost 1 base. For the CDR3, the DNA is TGTGCCAGCAGCTTAGCCGGGGGGTCTGGGGCCAACGTCCTGACTTTC. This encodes CASSLAGGSGANVLTF.

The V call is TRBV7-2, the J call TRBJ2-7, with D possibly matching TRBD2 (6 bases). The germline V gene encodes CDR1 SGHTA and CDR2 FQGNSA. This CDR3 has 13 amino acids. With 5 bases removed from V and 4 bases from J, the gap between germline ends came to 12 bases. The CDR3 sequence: CASSVGGKYEQYF. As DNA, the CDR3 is TGTGCCAGCAGCGTAGGCGGGAAATACGAGCAGTACTTC.

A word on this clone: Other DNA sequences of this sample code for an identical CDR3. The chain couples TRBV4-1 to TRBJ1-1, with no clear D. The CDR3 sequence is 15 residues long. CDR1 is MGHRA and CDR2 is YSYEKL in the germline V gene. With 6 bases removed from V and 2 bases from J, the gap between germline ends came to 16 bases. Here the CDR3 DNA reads TGCGCCAGCAGTCAAACGTTTACGGACAACACTGAAGCTTTCTTT. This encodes CASSQTFTDNTEAFF.

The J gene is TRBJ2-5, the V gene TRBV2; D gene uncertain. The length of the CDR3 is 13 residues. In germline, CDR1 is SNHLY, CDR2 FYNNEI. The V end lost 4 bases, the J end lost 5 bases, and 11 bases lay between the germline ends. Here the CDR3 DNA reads TGTGCCAGCAGTGCGACGGCCAGGGAGACCCAGTACTTC. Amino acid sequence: CASSATARETQYF.

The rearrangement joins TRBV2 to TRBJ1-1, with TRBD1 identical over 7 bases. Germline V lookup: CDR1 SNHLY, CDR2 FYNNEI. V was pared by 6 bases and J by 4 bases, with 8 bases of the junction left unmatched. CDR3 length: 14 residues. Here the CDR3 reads CASRVQGSSTEAFF. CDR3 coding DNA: TGTGCCAGCAGGGTACAGGGGTCAAGCACTGAAGCTTTCTTT.

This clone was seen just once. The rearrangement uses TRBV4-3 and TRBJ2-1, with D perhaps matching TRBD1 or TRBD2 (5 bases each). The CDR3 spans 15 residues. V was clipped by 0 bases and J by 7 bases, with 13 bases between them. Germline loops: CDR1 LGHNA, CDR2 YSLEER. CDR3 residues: CASSQDKGPTNEQFF. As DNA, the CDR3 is TGCGCCAGCAGCCAAGATAAGGGACCAACAAATGAGCAGTTCTTC.